The entry below gives a single T cell receptor beta chain sequence along with its context. Measured with immunoSEQ multiplex PCR; TCRdb has only the in-frame clones, and not every one. The table has about 270,000 clones, roughly nine tenths seen once. The sample is drawn from a study of blood T cell repertoires in COVID-19. This CDR3 region has 13 residues. Per the germline V gene, CDR1 is MDHEN and CDR2 is SYDVKM. V lost 11 bases, J lost 6 bases, and 12 bases stayed unmatched. V and J are TRBV28 and TRBJ1-2, with TRBD1 identical over 7 bases. Specimen: PBMCs or T cells enriched from blood (not recorded which). The source of this sequence is a woman aged 18-29 years who had recovered from COVID-19. The CDR3 sequence is CAVPRDSRNGYTF. CDR3 bases: TGTGCCGTCCCCCGGGACAGTCGAAATGGCTACACCTTC.